This entry is about one TCR beta chain. This sample was included in a study of T cell changes during pregnancy in multiple sclerosis. Here immunoSEQ multiplex PCR was the method, and the copy in TCRdb shows in-frame clones only, minus some. The sample records some 31,000 clones, about 89% being singletons. The CDR3 has 12 amino acids. Germline V gene lookup returns CDR1 SEHNR and CDR2 FQNEAQ (reference sequence). V was pared by 4 bases and J by 3 bases, with 4 bases between. The sequences come from CD8+ T cells from peripheral blood mononuclear cells, collected in the third trimester of pregnancy. The sequence derives from a female donor with multiple sclerosis, enrolled in a pregnancy study. This rearrangement joins TRBV7-9 to TRBJ1-5; D not certain. The CDR3 is CASSYYNQPQHF. CDR3 nucleotides: TGTGCCAGCAGCTATTACAATCAGCCCCAGCATTTT.